The present T cell receptor (beta chain) was sequenced within a study of T cell changes during pregnancy in multiple sclerosis. The CDR3 has 14 residues. CDR1 is MRHNA and CDR2 is SNTAGT in the germline V gene. V shed 0 bases, J shed 7 bases, and the junction held 2 bases outside the gene matches. Data came from immunoSEQ multiplex PCR; TCRdb stores just in-frame clones and leaves some out. Here the sample spans approximately 96,000 clones, roughly 94% being singletons. The origin of this receptor is a female donor in good health, enrolled as a control in a pregnancy study. The sequences come from peripheral blood, collected after pregnancy. The chain carries TRBV6-4 and TRBJ2-1, with 8 bases lining up with TRBD1. CDR3 in amino acids: CASSDSNRGNEQFF. The CDR3 DNA sequence: TGTGCCAGCAGTGACTCGAACAGGGGGAATGAGCAGTTCTTC.